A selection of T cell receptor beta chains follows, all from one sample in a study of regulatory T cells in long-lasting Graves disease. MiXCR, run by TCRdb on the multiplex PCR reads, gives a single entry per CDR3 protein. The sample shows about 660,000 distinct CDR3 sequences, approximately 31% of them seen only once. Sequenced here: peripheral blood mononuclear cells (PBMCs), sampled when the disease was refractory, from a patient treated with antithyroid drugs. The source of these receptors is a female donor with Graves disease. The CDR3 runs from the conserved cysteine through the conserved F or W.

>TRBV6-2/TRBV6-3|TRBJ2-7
CASSEWRPSDEQYF
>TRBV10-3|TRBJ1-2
CAISETGANYGYTF
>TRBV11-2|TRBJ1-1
CASSSEGLTNTEAFF
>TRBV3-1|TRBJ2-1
CASSHFRPARQFF
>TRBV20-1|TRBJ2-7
CSGLASAYEQYF
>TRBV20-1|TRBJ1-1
CSATWGNTEAFF
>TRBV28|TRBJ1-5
CASSKTRNQPQHF
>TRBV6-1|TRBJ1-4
CASSLQGFNEKLSF
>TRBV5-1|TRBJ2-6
CASSLWTGDTSGANVLTF
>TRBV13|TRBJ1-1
CASSSRTGIVEAFF
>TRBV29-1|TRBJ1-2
CSVGKGQGGTHGYTF
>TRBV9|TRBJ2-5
CASSASLYETQYF
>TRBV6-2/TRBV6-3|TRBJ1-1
CASSSSGVEAFF
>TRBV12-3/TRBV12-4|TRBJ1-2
CASTDSRDRSYGYTF
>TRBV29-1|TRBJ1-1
CSVPIWGTEAFF
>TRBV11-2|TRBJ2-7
CASNLDYPRHEQYF
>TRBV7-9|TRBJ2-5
CASSSPKGGEEETQYF
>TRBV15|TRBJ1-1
CATSRGTAGGNRYTEAFF
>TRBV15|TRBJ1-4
CATSRDVAATNEKLFF
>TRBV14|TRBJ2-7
CASSQDRDWRTYEQYF
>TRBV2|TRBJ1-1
CASGGSPEAFF
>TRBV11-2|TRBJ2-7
CASSSTRAVLYEQYF
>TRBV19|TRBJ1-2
CASSPFRGGSYGYTF
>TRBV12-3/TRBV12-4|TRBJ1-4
CASSWGPFTEKLFF
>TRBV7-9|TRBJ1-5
CASSLEDRADQPQHF
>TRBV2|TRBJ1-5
CASSAAGLGQPQHF
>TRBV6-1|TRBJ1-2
CASRPRGGAANYGYTF
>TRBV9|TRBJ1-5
CASSVEGNSNQPQHF
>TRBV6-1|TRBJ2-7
CASSGLAGGSYEQYF
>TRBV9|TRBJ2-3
CASSPGSGTQYF
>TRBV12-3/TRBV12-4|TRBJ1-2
CASTPLRSGGYTF
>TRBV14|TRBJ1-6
CASSQEGGENSPLHF
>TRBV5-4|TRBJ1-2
CASSLDRARGYTF
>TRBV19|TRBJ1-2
CASTTNTRNYGYTF
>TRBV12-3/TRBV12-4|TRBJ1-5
CASRTDRENSNQPQHF
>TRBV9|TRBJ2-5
CASRGGKSETQYF
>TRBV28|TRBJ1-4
CASSFGPGGTNEKLFF
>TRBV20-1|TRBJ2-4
CSAAGTVGAKNIQYF
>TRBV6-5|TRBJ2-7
CASSYSSTSGRLSYEQYF
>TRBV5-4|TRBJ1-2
CASRFPGQTYGYTF
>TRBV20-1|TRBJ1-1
CSASPTAMNTEAFF
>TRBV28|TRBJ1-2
CTSKTDRRSIYGYTF
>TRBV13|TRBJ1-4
CASSLRLDEKLFF
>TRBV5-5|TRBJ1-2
CASNLAWGAEYDGYTF
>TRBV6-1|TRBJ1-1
CASSPLAGLNTEAFF
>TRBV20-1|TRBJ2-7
CSALPSGNSYEQYF
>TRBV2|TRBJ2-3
CASSAGTSVYTDTQYF
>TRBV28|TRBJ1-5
CASSLWLGAGNQPQHF
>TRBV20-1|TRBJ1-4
CSAIPPTTNEKLFF
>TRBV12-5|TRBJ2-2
CASGGQGIGELFF
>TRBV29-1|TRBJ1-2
CSVDPAGTYGYTF
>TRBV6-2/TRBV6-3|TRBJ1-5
CASSYSAGQLSNQPQHF
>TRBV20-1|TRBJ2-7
CSASPGQGTYEQYF
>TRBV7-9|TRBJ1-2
CASSGDTTVYGYTF